Following are 29 T cell receptor beta chains from one sample sequenced in a study of T cells after yellow fever vaccination. Using its own MiXCR run on the 5' RACE reads, TCRdb lists one record per CDR3 protein. The sample lists 300,000 to 350,000 distinct CDR3 sequences, approximately 4% occurring once. The sample was PBMCs, taken 15 days after the yellow fever booster vaccination. Source of these receptors: a man between 18 and 35 years old who received the YFV17D yellow fever vaccine.

This clonotype has only a few counts. The chain is built from TRBV5-4 and TRBJ2-1, with D perhaps TRBD1 (5 bases). This CDR3 is built from 16 residues. In germline, CDR1 is SGHNT, CDR2 YYREEE (reference sequence). V lost 4 bases and J lost 1, with 15 bases in between. CDR3 amino acids: CASSKSQGQSYNEQFF. The DNA for the CDR3 is TGTGCCAGCAGCAAGTCCCAAGGACAATCCTACAATGAGCAGTTCTTC.

The chain combines TRBV20-1 with TRBJ2-3; 9 bases are shared with TRBD2. The CDR3 contains 16 residues. V lost 2 bases to trimming and J lost 2 bases; unmatched junction nucleotides: 8. Germline lookup yields CDR1 DFQATT and CDR2 SNEGSKA (reference sequence). The CDR3 reads CSARPVLAGNTDTQYF. The CDR3 nucleotides read TGCAGTGCTAGACCGGTGCTAGCGGGGAACACAGATACGCAGTATTTT.

The sample holds a few counts of this clonotype. This rearrangement joins TRBV6-5 to TRBJ2-2, with 9 bases identical to TRBD1. CDR1 and CDR2 (germline): MNHEY, SVGAGI. There are 16 residues in the CDR3. Trimming removed 0 bases from V and 4 bases from J; junction bases left unmatched: 3. The CDR3 loop reads CASSYSGTGTTGELFF. The CDR3 region has the DNA TGTGCCAGCAGTTACTCTGGGACAGGGACCACCGGGGAGCTGTTTTTT.

This clonotype occurred a few times. V is TRBV5-1 and J is TRBJ1-2, with 9 bases aligning to TRBD1. The ends lost 0 bases at V and 5 bases at J; junction bases unmatched: 14. The germline V gene encodes CDR1 SGHRS and CDR2 YFSETQ. The CDR3 sequence is 18 residues long. CDR3 bases: TGCGCCAGCAGCTTGGCCACCGGACAGGGGATAGGGTTTTATGGCTACACCTTC. Amino acid sequence: CASSLATGQGIGFYGYTF. The full variable domain, rest sourced from reference TRBV5-1 and TRBJ1-2, is KAGVTQTPRYLIKTRGQQVTLSCSPISGHRSVSWYQQTPGQGLQFLFEYFSETQRNKGNFPGRFSGRQFSNSRSEMNVSTLELGDSALYLCASSLATGQGIGFYGYTFGSGTRLTVV.

The V and J genes are TRBV30 and TRBJ2-5, with TRBD2 matching 12 bases. Germline loops: CDR1 GTSNPN, CDR2 SVGIG (reference sequence). Trimming cost V 6 bases and J 5 bases; bases outside gene matches: 4. The CDR3 is 13 amino acids. The CDR3 loop is CACLAGGPETQYF. CDR3 nucleotide sequence: TGTGCCTGCCTAGCGGGGGGGCCGGAGACCCAGTACTTC.

This clonotype showed up many times. The chain is built from TRBV6-5 and TRBJ2-6; the D is unclear. The CDR3 contains 13 residues. Germline CDR1 is MNHEY and CDR2 is SVGAGI. V lost 11 bases and J 1 base, leaving 9 bases between the germline ends. In nucleotides, the CDR3 is TGTGCCCACGGGCCGTCTGGGGCCAACGTCCTGACTTTC. Translated: CAHGPSGANVLTF.

In this sample, this clonotype turned up a few times. The CDR3: CAISAGTGGQPQHF. The CDR3 region has the DNA TGTGCCATCAGTGCCGGGACCGGGGGCCAGCCCCAGCATTTT. This chain connects TRBV10-3 to TRBJ1-5; TRBD1 might be the D (6 bases). Germline lookup yields CDR1 ENHRY and CDR2 SYGVKD. V was cut by 4 bases and J by 7 bases, with 14 bases left in between. This CDR3 has 14 amino acids.

The table lists this clonotype with a few counts. The CDR3 spells CASSPSRVYNEQFF. The CDR3 region has the DNA TGTGCCAGCAGCCCTTCGCGAGTATACAATGAGCAGTTCTTC. The chain employs TRBV28 and TRBJ2-1; D is unclear. Germline V gene lookup returns CDR1 MDHEN and CDR2 SYDVKM. The CDR3 consists of 14 residues. The germline V and J ends were trimmed by 6 bases and 4 bases, with 13 bases remaining between them.

This clonotype occurred many times. V usage is TRBV20-1 and J usage is TRBJ1-2, with a tentative D call TRBD1 (5 bases). The CDR3 spans 11 residues. CDR1 and CDR2 (germline): DFQATT, SNEGSKA (reference sequence). The V and J ends lost 3 bases and 7 bases respectively, with 9 bases between them. The DNA of the CDR3 is TGCAGTGCTAGGGCTAGGGGTGGCTACACCTTC. Protein product: CSARARGGYTF.

The rearrangement uses TRBV5-1 and TRBJ1-1, with D tentatively TRBD1 (6 bases). The CDR3 consists of 15 residues. Germline assignment: CDR1 SGHRS and CDR2 YFSETQ. V lost 4 bases and J 3 bases, leaving 16 bases between the germline ends. CDR3 sequence reads: CASSISTGFDTEAFF. The CDR3 bases are TGCGCCAGCAGCATAAGTACAGGGTTTGACACTGAAGCTTTCTTT.

V gene TRBV10-2 combines with J gene TRBJ2-7; D unclear. CDR1 WSHSY and CDR2 SAAADI come from the germline V gene. Trimming shortened V by 2 bases and J by 2 bases, and 13 bases separated the two germline ends. There are 15 residues in the CDR3. The chain's CDR3 is CASSEPLPGPYEQYV. The CDR3 nucleotides are TGCGCCAGCAGTGAGCCCCTTCCTGGCCCCTACGAGCAGTACGTC.

This clonotype has just a few counts. The V and J genes are TRBV10-3 and TRBJ2-1; 11 bases align to TRBD2. Germline loops: CDR1 ENHRY, CDR2 SYGVKD. The CDR3 is 17 amino acids. V shed 5 bases and J 5 bases; nucleotides not matched to a gene: 11. The CDR3 sequence: CAISSSFSGGAHNEQFF. DNA for the CDR3: TGTGCCATCAGTTCCTCGTTTAGCGGGGGGGCTCACAATGAGCAGTTCTTC.

This clonotype was recorded at least ten times. This sequence joins TRBV7-6 and TRBJ2-1; D is possibly TRBD1 (7 bases). Looked up from germline, CDR1 is SGHVS and CDR2 is FNYEAQ. Deletions cut 5 bases from V and 0 bases from J, with 17 bases between. The CDR3 runs to 17 residues. The CDR3 DNA follows: TGTGCCAGCAGCCCCCGCCCAGGGGGGAGCTCCTACAATGAGCAGTTCTTC. It is translated as CASSPRPGGSSYNEQFF.

The chain combines TRBV20-1 with TRBJ2-4; 10 nucleotides match TRBD1. In germline, CDR1 is DFQATT, CDR2 SNEGSKA (reference sequence). The CDR3 is 13 amino acids. The junction had 5 bases not matched to a gene; V was cut back by 3 bases and J by 9 bases. Written as DNA, the CDR3 is TGCAGTGCTAGGGGACAGGGGATGAGCATTCAGTACTTC. Translated, it gives CSARGQGMSIQYF.

This chain links TRBV5-5 with TRBJ1-2, with unresolved D. The CDR3 extends over 15 amino acids. Trimming cost V 4 bases and J 0 bases, with 13 bases left between them. From germline, CDR1 is SGHKS and CDR2 YYEKEE (reference sequence). In DNA, the CDR3 is TGTGCCAGCAGCATGGGTGGTTTAGCTAACTATGGCTACACCTTC. This encodes CASSMGGLANYGYTF.

This clonotype was detected a few times. The chain combines TRBV28 with TRBJ2-5, with D possibly called TRBD1 or TRBD2 (5 bases each). The CDR3 spans 16 residues. Trimming removed 4 bases from V and 0 bases from J, with 15 bases in between. Germline assignment: CDR1 MDHEN and CDR2 SYDVKM. The CDR3 nucleotides are TGTGCCAGCAGTTCCCCCTGGGGCGGGTACCAAGAGACCCAGTACTTC. It encodes CASSSPWGGYQETQYF.

There are a few counts of this clonotype. The V and J genes are TRBV5-1 and TRBJ1-6; a possible D gene is TRBD1 (6 bases). CDR3 length: 13 residues. Germline loops: CDR1 SGHRS, CDR2 YFSETQ. V was shortened by 3 bases and J by 11 bases, with 12 bases between the two germline ends. The chain's CDR3 is CASSSDSGAPLHF. The CDR3 DNA reads TGCGCCAGCAGCTCGGACAGCGGCGCACCCCTCCACTTT.

This CDR3 reads CASSSERGGRDTQYF. The CDR3 DNA sequence: TGTGCCAGCAGCTCCGAGCGGGGGGGCCGAGATACGCAGTATTTT. This chain connects TRBV7-2 to TRBJ2-3; 10 bases agree with TRBD2. Per germline, CDR1 SGHTA and CDR2 FQGNSA. This CDR3 contains 15 residues. V was clipped by 4 bases and J by 5 bases; unmatched bases: 6. Supplemented by reference TRBV7-2 and TRBJ2-3, the full variable domain reads GAGVSQSPSNKVTEKGKDVELRCDPISGHTALYWYRQSLGQGLEFLIYFQGNSAPDKSGLPSDRFSAERTGGSVSTLTIQRTQQEDSAVYLCASSSERGGRDTQYFGPGTRLTVL.

This clonotype was found a few times. The rearrangement links TRBV4-3 to TRBJ1-1; D not resolved. CDR3 length equals 16 residues. Trimming shortened V by 0 bases and J by 6 bases, and 17 bases separated the two germline ends. Germline V gives CDR1 LGHNA, CDR2 YSLEER. CDR3 region: CASSQDLSGYGSEAFF. DNA for the CDR3: TGCGCCAGCAGCCAAGATCTTTCCGGTTATGGATCTGAAGCTTTCTTT.

This clonotype occurred many times. This chain links TRBV7-6 with TRBJ2-5; 15 nucleotides match TRBD2. This CDR3 contains 17 residues. CDR1 and CDR2 from the germline V gene are SGHVS and FNYEAQ. J was trimmed by 5 bases and V by 0 bases; bases with no gene match: 4. The CDR3 bases are TGTGCCAGCAGCTTAGCCGGGACTAGCGGGGGGACGGAGACCCAGTACTTC. It encodes CASSLAGTSGGTETQYF.

This clonotype has ten or more counts. This sequence joins TRBV2 and TRBJ2-7, with a possible D match to TRBD1 (6 bases). V lost 6 bases to trimming and J lost 1 base, with 16 bases between them. Germline CDR1 reads SNHLY; CDR2 reads FYNNEI. CDR3 length equals 15 residues. CDR3 DNA sequence: TGTGCCAGCAGCCCCACAGGGTTCGGGTCCTACGAGCAGTACGTC. It translates to CASSPTGFGSYEQYV.

This clonotype was seen many times. The rearrangement uses TRBV27 and TRBJ2-3; unclear D gene. Per the germline V gene, CDR1 is MNHEY and CDR2 is SMNVEV (reference sequence). The CDR3 extends over 14 amino acids. V was cut by 5 bases and J by 1 base, with 10 bases left in between. Here the CDR3 reads CASSDAYRTDTQYF. Here the CDR3 DNA reads TGTGCCAGCAGTGATGCATACCGCACAGATACGCAGTATTTT.

This clonotype has only a few counts. The genes are TRBV7-2 and TRBJ2-3; D gene uncertain. The CDR3 is made up of 15 amino acids. Germline V CDR1 and CDR2: SGHTA, FQGNSA. V lost 2 bases, J lost 5 bases, and 14 bases lay in between. The CDR3 spells CASSLLDSRIDTQYF. As DNA, the CDR3 is TGTGCCAGCAGCTTATTAGACTCTCGCATAGATACGCAGTATTTT.

This clonotype was found many times. The rearrangement joins TRBV7-9 to TRBJ1-2; D unclear. Between the trimmed V and J ends, which lost 5 bases and 3 bases, there was a span of 10 bases. The CDR3 contains 13 residues. Per the germline V gene, CDR1 is SEHNR and CDR2 is FQNEAQ (reference sequence). The CDR3: CASSNLRDYGYTF. CDR3 nucleotides: TGTGCCAGCAGCAATCTTAGGGACTATGGCTACACCTTC.

The chain uses TRBV20-1 and TRBJ1-5, with 7 bases identical to TRBD1. The germline CDR1 and CDR2 sequences are DFQATT and SNEGSKA (reference sequence). CDR3 size: 13 residues. The J segment lost 5 bases and the V segment lost 2 bases, leaving 3 bases of the junction unmatched. CDR3 DNA: TGCAGTGCTAGAATCCAGGGGGATCAGCCCCAGCATTTT. Translated, it gives CSARIQGDQPQHF.

This clonotype was seen a few times. The rearrangement uses TRBV6-6 and TRBJ1-5, with D maybe TRBD1 (5 bases). The CDR3 has 14 amino acids. Germline-derived CDR1 and CDR2 are MNHNY and SVGAGI (reference sequence). Trimming pared 8 bases from V and 5 bases from J, leaving 16 bases between. CDR3 sequence (DNA): TGTGCCAGCGTTGCTGACAGATTCGATCAGCCCCAGCATTTT. This codes for CASVADRFDQPQHF.

This clonotype was observed at least ten times. The chain couples TRBV20-1 to TRBJ2-7; a weak D match, TRBD2 (6 bases). This CDR3 is 13 amino acids long. Germline V gene lookup returns CDR1 DFQATT and CDR2 SNEGSKA (reference sequence). Trimming stripped 6 bases from V and 7 bases from J, with 19 bases between. CDR3 coding DNA: TGCAGTGCCACAAGGGCGGGGCTTCTAGAGCAGTACGTC. Its translation is CSATRAGLLEQYV.

The table lists this clonotype with a few counts. This sequence joins TRBV5-1 and TRBJ2-3, with a tentative D call TRBD2 (7 bases). This CDR3 has 17 residues. V gave up 0 bases and J gave up 4 bases, with 18 bases separating them. The germline gives CDR1 SGHRS, CDR2 YFSETQ. The CDR3 protein is CASSLVPGGLLADTQYF. CDR3 DNA sequence: TGCGCCAGCAGCTTGGTCCCGGGGGGCCTTTTAGCAGATACGCAGTATTTT. Drawing the rest from reference TRBV5-1 and TRBJ2-3, the complete variable domain is KAGVTQTPRYLIKTRGQQVTLSCSPISGHRSVSWYQQTPGQGLQFLFEYFSETQRNKGNFPGRFSGRQFSNSRSEMNVSTLELGDSALYLCASSLVPGGLLADTQYFGPGTRLTVL.

This clonotype was seen many times. V gene TRBV28 combines with J gene TRBJ2-7; tentatively, D is TRBD2 (5 bases). The CDR3 has 12 residues. Per germline, CDR1 MDHEN and CDR2 SYDVKM. V dropped 5 bases and J dropped 4 bases, with 9 bases sitting between them. This CDR3 reads CASSRGFYEQYV. CDR3 nucleotide sequence: TGTGCCAGCAGTCGAGGGTTTTACGAGCAGTACGTC.